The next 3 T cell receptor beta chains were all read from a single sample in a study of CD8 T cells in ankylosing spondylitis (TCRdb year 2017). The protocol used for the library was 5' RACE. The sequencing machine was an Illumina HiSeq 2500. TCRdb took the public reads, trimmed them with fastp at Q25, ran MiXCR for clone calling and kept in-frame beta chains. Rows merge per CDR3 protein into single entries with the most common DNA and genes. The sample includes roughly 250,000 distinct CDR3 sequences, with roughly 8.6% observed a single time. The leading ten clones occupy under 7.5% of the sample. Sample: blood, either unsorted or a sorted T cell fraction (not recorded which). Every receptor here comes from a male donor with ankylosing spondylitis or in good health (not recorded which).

This CDR3 is CASSLGTRGTDTQYF. Written as DNA, the CDR3 is TGTGCCAGCAGTTTGGGGACTAGGGGCACAGATACGCAGTATTTT. This chain joins TRBV28 and TRBJ2-3, with 8 positions matching TRBD2. The V and J ends lost 3 bases and 1 base, in that order; junction bases with no gene match: 3. Germline CDR1 MDHEN, CDR2 SYDVKM. This CDR3 contains 15 residues.

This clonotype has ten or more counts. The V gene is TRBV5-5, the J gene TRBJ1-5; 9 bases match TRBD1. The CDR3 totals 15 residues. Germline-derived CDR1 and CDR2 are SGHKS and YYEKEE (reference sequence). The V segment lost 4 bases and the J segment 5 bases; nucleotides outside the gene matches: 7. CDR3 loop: CASSAPGQGYQPQHF. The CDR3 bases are TGTGCCAGCAGCGCACCGGGACAGGGCTATCAGCCCCAGCATTTT.

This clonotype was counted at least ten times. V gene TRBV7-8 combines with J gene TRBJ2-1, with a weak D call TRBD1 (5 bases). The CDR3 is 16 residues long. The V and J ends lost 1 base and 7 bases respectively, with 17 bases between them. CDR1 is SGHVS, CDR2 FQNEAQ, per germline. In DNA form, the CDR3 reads TGTGCCAGCAGCTTAGACACTCCGGCAGGGCAGAATGAGCAGTTCTTC. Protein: CASSLDTPAGQNEQFF.